Each of the 5 T cell receptor beta chains below was sequenced from the same sample in a study of T cells in women clearing cervical HPV infection. TCRdb's table, derived via immunoSEQ multiplex PCR, lists solely in-frame clones and lacks some. The clone table shows about 23,000 clones, with the ten largest holding more than 8.5%. Sequencing used blood buffy coat. Receptors were obtained from a woman between 18 and 70 years old with a cervical HPV16 infection that either progressed to CIN3+ or cleared (not recorded which).

Worth noting for this clone: With the read ending 3 residues before the CDR3 end, the germline J gene is used to fill in that end. This rearrangement joins TRBV5-1 to TRBJ2-5; TRBD2 matches at 9 bases. CDR1 SGHRS and CDR2 YFSETQ come from the germline V gene. This CDR3 spans 17 amino acids. V trimming: 0 bases; J trimming: 0 bases; junction bases outside the gene matches: 6. The CDR3: CASSLGLAAMYQETQYF. The DNA read from the CDR3 is TGCGCCAGCAGCTTGGGACTAGCGGCTATGTACCAAGAGACC.

As for this clone: Mismatch with germline at one junction end may stem from a read error. The read ends 3 residues shy of where the CDR3 ends; the end is completed using the germline J gene. This sequence joins TRBV4-2 and TRBJ2-2; TRBD2 matches at 9 bases. This CDR3 has 17 amino acids. Germline CDR1 and CDR2: LGHNA and YNFKEQ. CDR3 residues: CASSQAGGGGDTGELFF. Partial CDR3 DNA: TGCGCCAGCAGCCAAGCGGGGGGCGGGGGGGACACCGGGGAG.

As for this clone: Read sequence stops 3 residues before the CDR3 end, and the germline J gene provides the missing end. The chain links TRBV30 to TRBJ2-1; 11 bases map to TRBD2. Germline V gene lookup returns CDR1 GTSNPN and CDR2 SVGIG (reference sequence). The trim removed 0 bases at V and 4 bases at J, leaving 8 bases unmatched. The CDR3 loop spans 17 amino acids. The sequenced part of the CDR3 DNA is TGTGCCTGGAGTGTACTTTCAGCTAGCGGGGGGTACAATGAG. Translating gives CAWSVLSASGGYNE. The entire CDR3 protein is CAWSVLSASGGYNEQFF.

For this clone: Read sequence stops 3 residues before the CDR3 end, and the germline J gene provides the missing end. The gene calls are TRBV7-9 and TRBJ1-2; D ambiguous. The CDR3 runs 11 residues. Germline V lookup: CDR1 SEHNR, CDR2 FQNEAQ (reference sequence). V lost 5 bases, J lost 4 bases, and 5 bases lay in between. CDR3 bases read: TGTGCCAGCAGCGTTCTCTATGGC. Encoded protein: CASSVLYG. The complete CDR3 reads CASSVLYGYTF.

In regard to this clone: The read halts 3 residues ahead of the CDR3 end, with the missing end drawn from the germline J gene. The chain employs TRBV7-9 and TRBJ1-2, with 9 bases lining up with TRBD1. Per the germline V gene, CDR1 is SEHNR and CDR2 is FQNEAQ (reference sequence). This CDR3 region has 14 residues. Losses at the gene ends were 5 bases for V and 7 bases for J; bases not matched to a gene: 8. This CDR3 is CASSAGQGQSGYTF. The CDR3 DNA, read in part, is TGTGCCAGCAGCGCCGGACAGGGGCAAAGTGGC. The full variable domain, in which reference TRBV7-9 and TRBJ1-2 provide the parts outside the CDR3, is DTGVSQNPRHKITKRGQNVTFRCDPISEHNRLYWYRQTLGQGPEFLTYFQNEAQLEKSRLLSDRFSAERPKGSFSTLEIQRTEQGDSAMYLCASSAGQGQSGYTFGSGTRLTVV.